The 24 T cell receptor beta chains reported below all come from one sample, sequenced in a study of early T cells in non-severe SARS-CoV-2 infection. TCRdb re-analysed the 5' RACE reads in MiXCR, keeping a single row per CDR3 protein. The sample lists 70,000 or so distinct CDR3 sequences; about 12% were seen once. Sequencing used whole blood. Every receptor here comes from an adult who was a healthcare worker with PCR-confirmed SARS-CoV-2 infection or an uninfected control (not recorded which).

This clonotype was seen ten or more times. The chain combines TRBV20-1 with TRBJ2-1; possible D gene TRBD2, 5 bases. The CDR3 is made up of 16 amino acids. Germline V lookup: CDR1 DFQATT, CDR2 SNEGSKA (reference sequence). Deletions cut 0 bases from V and 8 bases from J, with 20 bases between. The CDR3 here is CSARDYKRNDRDEQFF. The CDR3 DNA follows: TGCAGTGCTAGAGATTACAAGCGGAATGATAGGGATGAGCAGTTCTTC.

The chain joins TRBV6-2 or TRBV6-3 to TRBJ2-1; either TRBD1 or TRBD2 may fit D (5 bases each). Trimming removed 1 base from V and 4 bases from J, with 14 bases in between. Germline CDR1 reads MNHEY; CDR2 reads SVGEGT. The CDR3 is 16 residues long. The CDR3 spells CASSYLGDRVYNEQFF. CDR3 nucleotides: TGTGCCAGCAGTTACTTAGGGGACCGGGTTTACAATGAGCAGTTCTTC.

At least ten counts were recorded for this clonotype. The CDR3 region is CASSRKRRGSYNEQFF. The CDR3, as DNA: TGTGCCAGCAGCCGAAAGAGGCGGGGCTCCTACAATGAGCAGTTCTTC. The V gene is TRBV7-7, the J gene TRBJ2-1, with D perhaps matching TRBD2 (6 bases). The CDR3 spans 16 residues. V was trimmed by 5 bases and J by 0 bases, leaving 14 bases between them. Germline-derived CDR1 and CDR2 are SSHAT and FNYEAQ (reference sequence).

The V and J genes are TRBV3-1 and TRBJ1-2, with TRBD1 matching 8 bases. CDR1 and CDR2 from the germline V gene are LGHDT and YNNKEL (reference sequence). Trimming took 5 bases from V and 8 from J; bases not matched to a gene: 7. The CDR3 is 13 amino acids. CDR3 in amino acids: CASSVVQGEGYTF. As DNA, the CDR3 is TGTGCCAGCAGCGTTGTACAGGGGGAGGGCTACACCTTC. Full variable domain (rest looked up from reference TRBV3-1 and TRBJ1-2): DTAVSQTPKYLVTQMGNDKSIKCEQNLGHDTMYWYKQDSKKFLKIMFSYNNKELIINETVPNRFSPKSPDKAHLNLHINSLELGDSAVYFCASSVVQGEGYTFGSGTRLTVV.

This clonotype was seen a few times. The chain has TRBV6-1 and TRBJ1-5; unclear D gene. Germline lookup yields CDR1 MNHNS and CDR2 SASEGT. V gave up 2 bases and J gave up 3 bases, with 8 bases separating them. The CDR3 has 14 residues. CDR3: CASSENRANQPQHF. CDR3 nucleotide sequence: TGTGCCAGCAGTGAAAACAGAGCCAATCAGCCCCAGCATTTT.

This clonotype was counted many times. The rearrangement joins TRBV10-1 to TRBJ2-1, with TRBD2 identical over 10 bases. Trimming cost V 3 bases and J 3 bases; bases outside gene matches: 2. Germline assignment: CDR1 WNHNN and CDR2 SYGVQD (reference sequence). This CDR3 region has 15 residues. As DNA, the CDR3 is TGCGCCAGCAGTGATCTAGCGGGAGTCTACAATGAGCAGTTCTTC. Protein sequence: CASSDLAGVYNEQFF.

This clonotype was seen more than once but under ten times. The chain uses TRBV27 and TRBJ1-2; no clear D gene. The CDR3 length is 12 residues. Germline V lookup: CDR1 MNHEY, CDR2 SMNVEV (reference sequence). V lost 6 bases and J lost 2, with 7 bases in between. The CDR3 reads CASRDLNYGYTF. As DNA, the CDR3 is TGTGCCAGCAGAGATTTAAACTATGGCTACACCTTC.

The J gene is TRBJ2-7, the V gene TRBV3-1, with D unresolved. Germline-derived CDR1 and CDR2 are LGHDT and YNNKEL (reference sequence). This CDR3 spans 13 amino acids. V was cut by 1 base and J by 1 base, with 5 bases left in between. The CDR3 region is CASSQAWSYEQYF. CDR3 coding DNA: TGTGCCAGCAGCCAAGCATGGTCCTACGAGCAGTACTTC.

At least ten counts were recorded for this clonotype. This chain connects TRBV14 to TRBJ2-5; D perhaps matches TRBD2 (5 bases). The V gene lost 0 bases and the J gene lost 7 bases, with 9 bases spanning the gap. Germline CDR1 and CDR2: SGHDN and FVKESK. This CDR3 contains 13 residues. The CDR3 coding sequence is TGTGCCAGCAGCCAAGATCATGAGGGGACCCAGTACTTC. It specifies CASSQDHEGTQYF.

The chain links TRBV5-1 to TRBJ2-2; no clear D. The CDR3 extends over 16 amino acids. In germline, CDR1 is SGHRS, CDR2 YFSETQ. Trimming pared 0 bases from V and 0 bases from J, leaving 9 bases between. The CDR3 sequence: CASSLGVVANTGELFF. The CDR3 DNA is TGCGCCAGCAGCTTGGGGGTTGTCGCGAACACCGGGGAGCTGTTTTTT.

This clonotype turned up a few times. The chain is built from TRBV27 and TRBJ2-1, with D unresolved. This CDR3 region has 11 residues. Germline CDR1 and CDR2: MNHEY and SMNVEV (reference sequence). Between the trimmed V and J ends, which lost 2 bases and 8 bases, there was a span of 4 bases. The CDR3 spells CASSLLHEQFF. The CDR3 DNA is TGTGCCAGCAGTTTACTCCATGAGCAGTTCTTC.

This clonotype showed up many times. The chain has TRBV30 and TRBJ2-1, with a possible D match to TRBD1 (7 bases). This CDR3 contains 13 residues. Germline V gene lookup returns CDR1 GTSNPN and CDR2 SVGIG (reference sequence). V gave up 7 bases and J gave up 7 bases, with 17 bases separating them. The DNA for the CDR3 is TGTGCCTTAACTCGACAGGGAGGTAATGAGCAGTTCTTC. The encoded protein is CALTRQGGNEQFF.

This clonotype was observed at least ten times. The gene calls are TRBV11-2 and TRBJ1-2, with D unresolved. Germline V gene sequence: CDR1 SGHAT, CDR2 FQNNGV. The length of the CDR3 is 14 residues. V dropped 8 bases and J dropped 8 bases, with 21 bases sitting between them. Written as DNA, the CDR3 is TGTGCCAGCCGACCCCAGAGAGGCGCGGGGGGCTACACCTTC. Amino acid sequence: CASRPQRGAGGYTF.

At least ten counts were recorded for this clonotype. The gene calls are TRBV30 and TRBJ2-3; TRBD2 is a possible D gene (7 bases). The CDR3 has 13 amino acids. Trimming stripped 8 bases from V and 2 bases from J, with 14 bases between. Germline V lookup: CDR1 GTSNPN, CDR2 SVGIG (reference sequence). CDR3 DNA sequence: TGTGCCGGGGGGGGCGGCCTCACAGATACGCAGTATTTT. Translating gives CAGGGGLTDTQYF.

This clonotype came up a few times. This chain links TRBV5-6 with TRBJ2-1, with TRBD2 matching 12 bases. CDR3 length: 16 residues. With 7 bases clipped from V and 0 bases from J, the junction kept 5 bases outside the gene matches. The germline CDR1 and CDR2 sequences are SGHDT and YYEEEE. CDR3 bases: TGTGCCAGCGAGGGACTAGCGGGCAGCTCCTACAATGAGCAGTTCTTC. This encodes CASEGLAGSSYNEQFF.

The sample holds a few counts of this clonotype. The rearrangement links TRBV5-6 to TRBJ2-1; maybe TRBD2 (5 bases). Germline V gene data show CDR1 as SGHDT and CDR2 as YYEEEE. Trimming shortened V by 6 bases and J by 8 bases, and 21 bases separated the two germline ends. CDR3 length: 15 residues. The CDR3 loop reads CASILGGTARDEQFF. For the CDR3, the DNA is TGTGCCAGCATCTTAGGAGGTACCGCTAGGGATGAGCAGTTCTTC.

The chain uses TRBV10-2 and TRBJ2-2, with 8 bases identical to TRBD2. Germline assignment: CDR1 WSHSY and CDR2 SAAADI. This CDR3 contains 14 residues. J lost 6 bases, V lost 7 bases, and 7 bases had no gene match. DNA of the CDR3: TGCGCCAGCATGGGGACTAGGGCCTCCGGGGAGCTGTTTTTT. Translation gives CASMGTRASGELFF.

Only a few counts were recorded for this clonotype. The J gene is TRBJ2-3, the V gene TRBV14, with 9 bases that match TRBD1. This CDR3 contains 16 residues. The germline gives CDR1 SGHDN, CDR2 FVKESK. V lost 1 base, J lost 6 bases, and 8 bases stayed unmatched. CDR3 residues: CASSQGGTGSMDTQYF. The CDR3 nucleotides read TGTGCCAGCAGCCAAGGGGGGACAGGGTCGATGGATACGCAGTATTTT.

This clonotype was observed a handful of times. The genes are TRBV21-1 and TRBJ2-5; TRBD1 was called by the table and not checked on the DNA. TRBV21-1 is termed a pseudogene. This CDR3 is built from 14 residues. The CDR3 DNA sequence: TGTGCCAGCTTCTGGGACAGTTCACAAGAGACCCAGTACTTC. Encoded protein: CASFWDSSQETQYF.

In its sample, this clonotype was seen many times. CDR3 protein: CASSLGVTDTQYF. The CDR3, as DNA: TGTGCCAGCAGCTTGGGTGTGACAGATACGCAGTATTTT. The chain combines TRBV6-1 with TRBJ2-3; unclear D gene. There are 13 residues in the CDR3. Trimming cost V 6 bases and J 3 bases, with 10 bases left between them. The germline V gene has CDR1 MNHNS and CDR2 SASEGT.

This clonotype was recorded at least ten times. This chain connects TRBV6-1 to TRBJ2-7; 9 positions agree with TRBD1. Unmatched junction bases numbered 7, after V lost 10 bases and J lost 3 bases. This CDR3 is 13 amino acids long. In germline, CDR1 is MNHNS, CDR2 SASEGT. This CDR3 is CATAGTGYYEQYF. Written as DNA, the CDR3 is TGTGCCACAGCCGGGACAGGGTACTACGAGCAGTACTTC.

The chain uses TRBV5-1 and TRBJ1-1; no firm D call. V shed 5 bases and J shed 12 bases, with 17 bases lying between them. The CDR3 is 12 amino acids. Germline V gene lookup returns CDR1 SGHRS and CDR2 YFSETQ. CDR3 coding DNA: TGCGCCAGCAGGTACGACACCGTTGGGACTTTCTTT. This gives the protein CASRYDTVGTFF.

This clonotype was seen repeatedly, ten times or more. The V and J genes are TRBV27 and TRBJ2-3, with TRBD2 as a possible D gene (5 bases). V was clipped by 3 bases and J by 0 bases, with 7 bases between them. Germline-derived CDR1 and CDR2 are MNHEY and SMNVEV (reference sequence). The CDR3 has 14 amino acids. CDR3 sequence (DNA): TGTGCCAGCAGTTTGACTACCAGCACAGATACGCAGTATTTT. It codes for CASSLTTSTDTQYF.

This clonotype occurred a few times. This chain uses TRBV9 with TRBJ2-7; 9 bases agree with TRBD2. The V segment lost 0 bases and the J segment 7 bases; nucleotides outside the gene matches: 8. The CDR3 consists of 15 residues. The V gene's germline CDR1 is SGDLS and CDR2 YYNGEE. CDR3: CASSVGGAGGLEQYF. DNA of the CDR3: TGTGCCAGCAGCGTAGGCGGAGCGGGAGGCCTAGAGCAGTACTTC.